What follows are 18 T cell receptor beta chains derived from one specimen sequenced in a study of identifying expanded T cells in peripheral blood (dated by TCRdb to 2018 to 2020). Library prep was done by the immunoSEQ multiplex PCR assay. TCRdb holds this immuneACCESS table with in-frame rearrangements only. Some clones are missing; in checked studies, unresolved V genes explain under half, and the rest has no known cause. The sample table contains more than 50,000 clones; only one count was recorded for approximately 83% of them. Under 20% of the sample rests with the top ten. Material: blood. The receptor set was obtained from a person between 18 and 75 years old in good health.

This clone turned up a few times. The V call is TRBV19, the J call TRBJ2-3; 10 bases agree with TRBD2. The germline V gene encodes CDR1 LNHDA and CDR2 SQIVND (reference sequence). The V segment lost 6 bases and the J segment 1 base; nucleotides outside the gene matches: 13. The length of the CDR3 is 18 residues. The chain's CDR3 is CASRASGRASYGTDTQYF. The CDR3 bases are TGTGCCAGTAGGGCAAGCGGGAGGGCCTCGTATGGCACAGATACGCAGTATTTT.

The J gene is TRBJ2-1, the V gene TRBV1. TRBV1 is classified as a pseudogene. This CDR3 region has 16 residues. CDR3 residues: CTSSHVDQLSYNEQFF. In DNA form, the CDR3 reads TGCACCAGCAGCCATGTTGACCAGCTCTCCTACAATGAGCAGTTCTTC.

This rearrangement joins TRBV2 to TRBJ2-5, with D perhaps given as TRBD1 or TRBD2 (5 bases each). CDR1 is SNHLY and CDR2 is FYNNEI in the germline V gene. V lost 3 bases and J lost 4, with 12 bases in between. The CDR3 runs 14 residues. CDR3 region: CASSDGTLLETQYF. The CDR3 region has the DNA TGTGCCAGCAGTGATGGGACCCTTCTAGAGACCCAGTACTTC.

J is TRBJ1-5 and V is TRBV11-2; D is unresolved. Per the germline V gene, CDR1 is SGHAT and CDR2 is FQNNGV. V lost 1 base to trimming and J lost 6 bases, with 4 bases between them. The CDR3 totals 12 residues. The CDR3 region has the DNA TGTGCCAGCAGCTTAGGGGGTCAGCCCCAGCATTTT. Translation gives CASSLGGQPQHF.

This chain connects TRBV19 to TRBJ1-1; no definite D call. The CDR3 has 14 amino acids. Trimming left V 8 bases short and J 5 bases short, with 18 bases between. Germline CDR1 LNHDA, CDR2 SQIVND (reference sequence). The DNA of the CDR3 is TGTGCCAGTTCCCTAGGTGTGGGTTGGACTGAAGCTTTCTTT. It yields the protein CASSLGVGWTEAFF.

For the CDR3, the DNA is TGTGCCTGGACTCGGGCTGGCGAGACCCAGTACTTC. It is translated as CAWTRAGETQYF. The V call is TRBV30, the J call TRBJ2-5, with D hard to call. The CDR3 has 12 amino acids. CDR1 is GTSNPN and CDR2 is SVGIG in the germline V gene (reference sequence). The germline V and J ends were trimmed by 4 bases and 5 bases, with 11 bases remaining between them.

This chain joins TRBV5-6 and TRBJ2-3; no definite D call. There are 15 residues in the CDR3. The ends were cut back, 4 bases at V and 1 base at J, with 13 bases in the middle. Germline CDR1 and CDR2: SGHDT and YYEEEE. CDR3 DNA: TGTGCCAGCAGCCCGACCCATCAGGGCACAGATACGCAGTATTTT. This gives the protein CASSPTHQGTDTQYF. Together with reference TRBV5-6 and TRBJ2-3, the CDR3 gives the full variable domain: DAGVTQSPTHLIKTRGQQVTLRCSPKSGHDTVSWYQQALGQGPQFIFQYYEEEERQRGNFPDRFSGHQFPNYSSELNVNALLLGDSALYLCASSPTHQGTDTQYFGPGTRLTVL.

This sequence joins TRBV2 and TRBJ1-4, with 10 nucleotides matching TRBD1. Germline values: CDR1 SNHLY, CDR2 FYNNEI. J gave up 3 bases and V 6 bases, and 4 bases lay outside the gene matches. The CDR3 sequence is 15 residues long. The CDR3 DNA sequence: TGTGCCAGCAGGAGACAGGGGGCTCCTAATGAAAAACTGTTTTTT. Protein product: CASRRQGAPNEKLFF.

V gene TRBV9 combines with J gene TRBJ2-5; D remains ambiguous. Trimming shortened V by 3 bases and J by 0 bases, and 9 bases separated the two germline ends. CDR3 size: 14 residues. CDR1 and CDR2 from the germline V gene are SGDLS and YYNGEE. CDR3 in DNA: TGTGCCAGCAGCGAGGCAGCGTACCAAGAGACCCAGTACTTC. It codes for CASSEAAYQETQYF.

The V call is TRBV7-8, the J call TRBJ1-4, with D tentatively TRBD1 (6 bases). The V end lost 1 base, the J end lost 3 bases, and 15 bases lay between the germline ends. The CDR3 is made up of 17 amino acids. The V gene's germline CDR1 is SGHVS and CDR2 FQNEAQ. CDR3 bases: TGTGCCAGCAGCTTAGGGACAGTACGGGTAGCTAATGAAAAACTGTTTTTT. Its translation is CASSLGTVRVANEKLFF.

This clone has a single count. The gene calls are TRBV18 and TRBJ2-2; 10 bases are a match to TRBD1. V shed 5 bases, J shed 0 bases, and the junction held 3 bases outside the gene matches. Germline loops: CDR1 KGHSH, CDR2 LQKENI. The CDR3 is made up of 16 amino acids. The CDR3 spells CASSLGQGPNTGELFF. The DNA of the CDR3 is TGTGCCAGCTCATTGGGACAGGGGCCGAACACCGGGGAGCTGTTTTTT.

The CDR3: CASSSTSGGFDTQYF. As DNA, the CDR3 is TGTGCCAGCAGTTCGACTAGCGGCGGATTTGATACGCAGTATTTT. The rearrangement joins TRBV5-6 to TRBJ2-3; TRBD2 agrees at 9 bases. This CDR3 comprises 15 residues. CDR1 is SGHDT, CDR2 YYEEEE, per germline. V trimming: 5 bases; J trimming: 6 bases; junction bases outside the gene matches: 10. Combining the CDR3 with reference TRBV5-6 and TRBJ2-3 gives the whole variable domain DAGVTQSPTHLIKTRGQQVTLRCSPKSGHDTVSWYQQALGQGPQFIFQYYEEEERQRGNFPDRFSGHQFPNYSSELNVNALLLGDSALYLCASSSTSGGFDTQYFGPGTRLTVL.

This rearrangement joins TRBV30 to TRBJ2-1; D might be TRBD2 (6 bases). V gave up 4 bases and J gave up 6 bases, with 16 bases separating them. CDR1 and CDR2 (germline): GTSNPN, SVGIG (reference sequence). This CDR3 has 14 residues. The CDR3 loop is CAWTPVSGLNEQFF. For the CDR3, the DNA is TGTGCCTGGACCCCCGTAAGCGGGCTCAATGAGCAGTTCTTC. The whole variable domain, remainder taken from reference TRBV30 and TRBJ2-1, is SQTIHQWPATLVQPVGSPLSLECTVEGTSNPNLYWYRQAAGRGLQLLFYSVGIGQISSEVPQNLSASRPQDRQFILSSKKLLLSDSGFYLCAWTPVSGLNEQFFGPGTRLTVL.

This clone was observed once. The chain is built from TRBV27 and TRBJ1-2; D unclear. This CDR3 spans 13 amino acids. V was cut by 3 bases and J by 2 bases, with 7 bases left in between. Germline CDR1 reads MNHEY; CDR2 reads SMNVEV (reference sequence). Written as DNA, the CDR3 is TGTGCCAGCAGTTTCAATCGGAACTATGGCTACACCTTC. Amino acids: CASSFNRNYGYTF.

The rearrangement uses TRBV7-8 and TRBJ1-3; perhaps TRBD1 as D (5 bases). V was trimmed by 4 bases and J by 0 bases, leaving 10 bases between them. The CDR3 spans 15 residues. Germline assignment: CDR1 SGHVS and CDR2 FQNEAQ. The DNA of the CDR3 is TGTGCCAGCAGCTCAGCAGGGATCTCTGGAAACACCATATATTTT. It yields the protein CASSSAGISGNTIYF.

The chain has TRBV11-2 and TRBJ2-1; 15 bases align to TRBD2. This CDR3 has 16 residues. Per the germline V gene, CDR1 is SGHAT and CDR2 is FQNNGV. V shed 8 bases and J 2 bases; nucleotides not matched to a gene: 4. The CDR3 DNA reads TGTGCCAGCCGGGGACTAGCGGGAGGTACCTACAATGAGCAGTTCTTC. Amino acid sequence: CASRGLAGGTYNEQFF.

The V call is TRBV14, the J call TRBJ1-2; D unclear. Trimming took off 0 bases at V and 8 bases at J, with 10 bases between the two ends. Looked up from germline, CDR1 is SGHDN and CDR2 is FVKESK. The CDR3 is made up of 13 amino acids. The CDR3 protein is CASSQEPLLGYTF. The CDR3 DNA reads as TGTGCCAGCAGCCAAGAGCCCCTTTTGGGCTACACCTTC.

The V call is TRBV5-6, the J call TRBJ2-1, with 14 nucleotides matching TRBD2. With 7 bases clipped from V and 5 bases from J, the junction kept 14 bases outside the gene matches. This CDR3 has 18 residues. CDR1 is SGHDT and CDR2 is YYEEEE in the germline V gene. In DNA, the CDR3 is TGTGCCAGCGCCTACTTTGGGACTAGCGGGAGAAGCAACAATGAGCAGTTCTTC. Translation gives CASAYFGTSGRSNNEQFF. The full variable domain, its missing parts supplied by reference TRBV5-6 and TRBJ2-1, is DAGVTQSPTHLIKTRGQQVTLRCSPKSGHDTVSWYQQALGQGPQFIFQYYEEEERQRGNFPDRFSGHQFPNYSSELNVNALLLGDSALYLCASAYFGTSGRSNNEQFFGPGTRLTVL.